These 2 T cell receptor beta chains were all obtained from the same sample, sequenced in a study of T cell changes during pregnancy in multiple sclerosis. Assay used: immunoSEQ multiplex PCR; TCRdb lists only in-frame clones, some missing. Among around 32,000 clones listed, roughly nine tenths were seen once. The specimen comprised CD8+ T cells from peripheral blood mononuclear cells, sampled in the third trimester of pregnancy. Receptor source: a female donor with multiple sclerosis, enrolled in a pregnancy study.

J is TRBJ2-3 and V is TRBV27; tentatively, D is TRBD2 (5 bases). CDR3 length equals 14 residues. Trimming left V 6 bases short and J 4 bases short, with 14 bases between. Germline V CDR1 and CDR2: MNHEY, SMNVEV (reference sequence). The CDR3 DNA follows: TGTGCCAGCAGCCCCTTAGGGAGTGCAGATACGCAGTATTTT. This sequence encodes CASSPLGSADTQYF.

The chain joins TRBV9 to TRBJ1-2; TRBD1 aligns across 8 bases. After removal of 3 bases from V and 8 bases from J, the junction contained 6 bases not matched to a gene. The germline gives CDR1 SGDLS, CDR2 YYNGEE. This CDR3 is built from 13 residues. The CDR3 coding sequence is TGTGCCAGCAGCGGGGACAGGCTCCTAGGCTACACCTTC. Its protein is CASSGDRLLGYTF.